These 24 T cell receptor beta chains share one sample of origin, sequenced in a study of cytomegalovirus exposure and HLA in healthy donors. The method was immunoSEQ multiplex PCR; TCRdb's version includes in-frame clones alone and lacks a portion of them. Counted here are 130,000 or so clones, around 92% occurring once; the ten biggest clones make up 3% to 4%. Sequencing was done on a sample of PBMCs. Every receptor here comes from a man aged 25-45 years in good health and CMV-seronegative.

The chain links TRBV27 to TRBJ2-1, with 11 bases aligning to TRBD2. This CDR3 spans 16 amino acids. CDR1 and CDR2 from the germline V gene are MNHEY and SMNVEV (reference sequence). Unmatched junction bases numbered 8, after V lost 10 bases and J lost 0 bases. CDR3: CATSGLAGFSYNEQFF. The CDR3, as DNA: TGTGCCACCTCAGGACTAGCGGGCTTCTCCTACAATGAGCAGTTCTTC.

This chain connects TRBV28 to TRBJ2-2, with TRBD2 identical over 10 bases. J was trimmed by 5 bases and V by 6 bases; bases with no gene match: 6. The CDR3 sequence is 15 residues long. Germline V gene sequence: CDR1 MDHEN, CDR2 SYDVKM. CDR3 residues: CASSPLAGLTGELFF. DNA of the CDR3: TGTGCCAGCAGCCCACTAGCGGGGTTAACCGGGGAGCTGTTTTTT.

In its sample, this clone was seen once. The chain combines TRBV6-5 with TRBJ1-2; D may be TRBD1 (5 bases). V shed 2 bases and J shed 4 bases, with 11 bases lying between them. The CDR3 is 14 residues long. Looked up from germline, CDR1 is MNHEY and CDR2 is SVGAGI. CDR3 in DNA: TGTGCCAGCAGTTACACCAGGGCTGGCTATGGCTACACCTTC. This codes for CASSYTRAGYGYTF.

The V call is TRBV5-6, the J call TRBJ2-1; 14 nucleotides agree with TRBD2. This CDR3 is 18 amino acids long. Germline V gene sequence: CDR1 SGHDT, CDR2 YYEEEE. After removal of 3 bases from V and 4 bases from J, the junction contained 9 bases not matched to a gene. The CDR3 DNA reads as TGTGCCAGCAGCTCTAGCATGGGACTAGCGGGGGTTTACAATGAGCAGTTCTTC. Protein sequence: CASSSSMGLAGVYNEQFF.

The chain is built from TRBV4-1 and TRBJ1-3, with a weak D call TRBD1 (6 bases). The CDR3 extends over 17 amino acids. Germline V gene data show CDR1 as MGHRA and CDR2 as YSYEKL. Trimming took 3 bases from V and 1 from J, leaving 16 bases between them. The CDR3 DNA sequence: TGCGCCAGCAGCCAGCTACTACAGGGTGGGTCTGGAAACACCATATATTTT. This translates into CASSQLLQGGSGNTIYF.

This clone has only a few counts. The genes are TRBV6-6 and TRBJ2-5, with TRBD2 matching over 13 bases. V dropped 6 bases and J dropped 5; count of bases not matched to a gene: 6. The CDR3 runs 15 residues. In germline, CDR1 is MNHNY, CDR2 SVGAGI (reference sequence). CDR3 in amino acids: CASSPGLAGVETQYF. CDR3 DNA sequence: TGTGCCAGCAGCCCCGGACTAGCGGGGGTGGAGACCCAGTACTTC.

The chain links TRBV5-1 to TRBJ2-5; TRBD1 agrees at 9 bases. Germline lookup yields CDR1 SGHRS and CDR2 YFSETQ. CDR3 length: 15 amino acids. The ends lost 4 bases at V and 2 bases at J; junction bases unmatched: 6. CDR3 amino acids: CASSLGGTGQETQYF. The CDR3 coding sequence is TGCGCCAGCAGCCTTGGCGGGACAGGGCAAGAGACCCAGTACTTC.

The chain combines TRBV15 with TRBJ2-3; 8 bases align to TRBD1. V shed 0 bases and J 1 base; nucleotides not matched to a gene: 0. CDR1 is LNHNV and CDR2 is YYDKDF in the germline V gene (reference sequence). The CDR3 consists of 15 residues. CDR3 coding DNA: TGTGCCACCAGCAGAGAGGGACAGGGCACAGATACGCAGTATTTT. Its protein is CATSREGQGTDTQYF.

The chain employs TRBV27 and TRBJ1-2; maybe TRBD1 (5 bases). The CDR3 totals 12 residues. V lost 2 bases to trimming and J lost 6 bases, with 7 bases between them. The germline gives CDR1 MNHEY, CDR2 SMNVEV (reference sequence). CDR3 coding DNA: TGTGCCAGCAGTTTACCAGGGAATGGCTACACCTTC. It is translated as CASSLPGNGYTF.

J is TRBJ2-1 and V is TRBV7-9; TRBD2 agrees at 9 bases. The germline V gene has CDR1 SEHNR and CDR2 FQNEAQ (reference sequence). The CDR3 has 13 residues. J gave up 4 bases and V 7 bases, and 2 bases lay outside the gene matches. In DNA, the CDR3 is TGTGCCAGCAAGCGGGGGGCGTACAATGAGCAGTTCTTC. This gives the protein CASKRGAYNEQFF.

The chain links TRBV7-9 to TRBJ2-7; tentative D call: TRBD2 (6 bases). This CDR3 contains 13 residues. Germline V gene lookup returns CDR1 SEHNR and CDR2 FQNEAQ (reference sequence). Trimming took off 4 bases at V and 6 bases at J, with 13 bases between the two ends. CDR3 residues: CASSSRAGGEQYF. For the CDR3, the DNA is TGTGCCAGCAGCTCCAGGGCCGGGGGCGAGCAGTACTTC.

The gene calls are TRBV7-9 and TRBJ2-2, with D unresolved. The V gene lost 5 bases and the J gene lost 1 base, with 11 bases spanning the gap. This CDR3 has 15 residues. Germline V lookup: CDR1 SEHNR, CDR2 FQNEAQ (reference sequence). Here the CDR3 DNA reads TGTGCCAGCAGCCCACCGCGGCGGAACACCGGGGAGCTGTTTTTT. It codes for CASSPPRRNTGELFF. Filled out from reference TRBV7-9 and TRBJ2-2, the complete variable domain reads DTGVSQNPRHKITKRGQNVTFRCDPISEHNRLYWYRQTLGQGPEFLTYFQNEAQLEKSRLLSDRFSAERPKGSFSTLEIQRTEQGDSAMYLCASSPPRRNTGELFFGEGSRLTVL.

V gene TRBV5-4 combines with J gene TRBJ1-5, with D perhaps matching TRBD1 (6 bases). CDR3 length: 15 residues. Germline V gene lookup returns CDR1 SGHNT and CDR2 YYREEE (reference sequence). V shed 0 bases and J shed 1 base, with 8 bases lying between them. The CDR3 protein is CASSLDRESNQPQHF. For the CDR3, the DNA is TGTGCCAGCAGCTTGGACAGGGAGAGCAATCAGCCCCAGCATTTT.

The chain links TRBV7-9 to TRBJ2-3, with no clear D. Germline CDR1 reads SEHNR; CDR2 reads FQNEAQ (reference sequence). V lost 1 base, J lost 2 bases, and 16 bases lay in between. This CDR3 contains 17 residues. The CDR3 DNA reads TGTGCCAGCAGCTTAGAAATTCCCGCCACAAACACAGATACGCAGTATTTT. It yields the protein CASSLEIPATNTDTQYF.

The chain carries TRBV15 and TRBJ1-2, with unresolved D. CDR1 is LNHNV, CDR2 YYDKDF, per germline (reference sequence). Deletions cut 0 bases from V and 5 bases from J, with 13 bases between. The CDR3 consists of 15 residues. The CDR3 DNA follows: TGTGCCACCAGCAGAGATACAGCTAAGATTTATGGCTACACCTTC. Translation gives CATSRDTAKIYGYTF.

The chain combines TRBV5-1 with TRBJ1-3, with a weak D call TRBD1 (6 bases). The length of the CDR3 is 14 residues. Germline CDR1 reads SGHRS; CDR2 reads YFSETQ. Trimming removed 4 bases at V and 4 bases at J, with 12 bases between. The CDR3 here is CASSPRGSGNTIYF. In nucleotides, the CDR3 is TGCGCCAGCAGCCCCAGGGGATCAGGAAACACCATATATTTT.

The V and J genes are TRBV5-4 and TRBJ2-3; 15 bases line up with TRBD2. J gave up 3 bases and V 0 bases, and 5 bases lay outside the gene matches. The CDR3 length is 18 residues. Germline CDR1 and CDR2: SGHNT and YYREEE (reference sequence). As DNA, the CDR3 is TGTGCCAGCAGCTTGGATTTGGGGACTAGCGGGGGGACAGATACGCAGTATTTT. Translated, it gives CASSLDLGTSGGTDTQYF. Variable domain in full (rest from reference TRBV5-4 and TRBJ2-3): ETGVTQSPTHLIKTRGQQVTLRCSSQSGHNTVSWYQQALGQGPQFIFQYYREEENGRGNFPPRFSGLQFPNYSSELNVNALELDDSALYLCASSLDLGTSGGTDTQYFGPGTRLTVL.

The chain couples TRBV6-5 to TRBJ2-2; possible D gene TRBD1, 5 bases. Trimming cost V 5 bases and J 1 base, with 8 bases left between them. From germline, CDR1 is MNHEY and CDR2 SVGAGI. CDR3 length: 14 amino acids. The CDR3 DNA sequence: TGTGCCAGCAGTCTAGACAGGAACACCGGGGAGCTGTTTTTT. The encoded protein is CASSLDRNTGELFF.

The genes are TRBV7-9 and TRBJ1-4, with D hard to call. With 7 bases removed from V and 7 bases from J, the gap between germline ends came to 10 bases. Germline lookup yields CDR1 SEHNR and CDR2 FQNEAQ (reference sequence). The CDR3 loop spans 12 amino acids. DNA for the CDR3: TGTGCCAGCACCAGCCGGGGTGAAAAACTGTTTTTT. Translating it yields CASTSRGEKLFF.

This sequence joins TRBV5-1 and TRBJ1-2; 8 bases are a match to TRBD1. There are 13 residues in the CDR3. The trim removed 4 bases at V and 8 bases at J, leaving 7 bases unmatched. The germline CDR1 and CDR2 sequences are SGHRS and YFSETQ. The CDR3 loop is CASSTQGARGYTF. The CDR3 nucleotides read TGCGCCAGCAGCACGCAGGGGGCGCGGGGCTACACCTTC. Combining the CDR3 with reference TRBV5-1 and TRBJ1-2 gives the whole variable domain KAGVTQTPRYLIKTRGQQVTLSCSPISGHRSVSWYQQTPGQGLQFLFEYFSETQRNKGNFPGRFSGRQFSNSRSEMNVSTLELGDSALYLCASSTQGARGYTFGSGTRLTVV.

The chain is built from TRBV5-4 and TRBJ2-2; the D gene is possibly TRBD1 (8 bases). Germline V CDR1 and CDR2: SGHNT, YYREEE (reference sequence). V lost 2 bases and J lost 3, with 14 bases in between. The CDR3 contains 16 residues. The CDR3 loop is CASSLGQGGYTGELFF. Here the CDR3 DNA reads TGTGCCAGCAGCTTAGGACAGGGAGGGTACACCGGGGAGCTGTTTTTT.

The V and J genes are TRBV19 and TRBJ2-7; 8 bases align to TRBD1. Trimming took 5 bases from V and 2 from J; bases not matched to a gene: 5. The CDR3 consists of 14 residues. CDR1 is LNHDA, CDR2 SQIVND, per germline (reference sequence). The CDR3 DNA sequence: TGTGCCAGTAGTTGGACAGGGATTACCTACGAGCAGTACTTC. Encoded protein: CASSWTGITYEQYF. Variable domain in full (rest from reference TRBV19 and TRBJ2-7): DGGITQSPKYLFRKEGQNVTLSCEQNLNHDAMYWYRQDPGQGLRLIYYSQIVNDFQKGDIAEGYSVSREKKESFPLTVTSAQKNPTAFYLCASSWTGITYEQYFGPGTRLTVT.

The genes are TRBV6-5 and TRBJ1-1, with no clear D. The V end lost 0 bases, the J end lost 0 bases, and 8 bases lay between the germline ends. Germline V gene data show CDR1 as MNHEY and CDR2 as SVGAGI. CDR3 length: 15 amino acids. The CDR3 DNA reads TGTGCCAGCAGTTACTCGGAGGAAATGAACACTGAAGCTTTCTTT. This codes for CASSYSEEMNTEAFF.

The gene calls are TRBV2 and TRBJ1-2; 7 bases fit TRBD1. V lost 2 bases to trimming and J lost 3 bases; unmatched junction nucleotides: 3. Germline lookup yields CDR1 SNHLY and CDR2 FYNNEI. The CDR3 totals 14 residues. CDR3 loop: CASSERGRDYGYTF. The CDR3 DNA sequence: TGTGCCAGCAGTGAAAGGGGGCGCGACTATGGCTACACCTTC.